Shown below are 18 T cell receptor beta chains from a single sample sequenced in a study of OX40 agonist ivuxolimab in advanced cancers. Sequenced by immunoSEQ multiplex PCR; TCRdb stores in-frame clones only, minus some. The data hold more than 65,000 clones, with about 78% observed a single time. This specimen was CD4+ or CD8+ T cells sorted from blood, taken in a trial of the OX40 agonist ivuxolimab. The receptor source for this set is an adult with an advanced solid tumor such as melanoma, head and neck, liver or kidney cancer.

The chain links TRBV7-2 to TRBJ2-7; D is unresolved. V lost 2 bases, J lost 0 bases, and 8 bases lay in between. Looked up from germline, CDR1 is SGHTA and CDR2 is FQGNSA. The CDR3 covers 14 residues. Here the CDR3 reads CASSLSQNSYEQYF. CDR3 nucleotide sequence: TGTGCCAGCAGCTTAAGTCAAAACTCCTACGAGCAGTACTTC.

A single count supports this clone. J is TRBJ2-2 and V is TRBV5-1; possible D gene TRBD2, 5 bases. In germline, CDR1 is SGHRS, CDR2 YFSETQ. V gave up 7 bases and J gave up 4 bases, with 14 bases separating them. The CDR3 runs 14 residues. The CDR3 nucleotides read TGCGCCAGCGCAAGGGAGTTCGTCACCGGGGAGCTGTTTTTT. Translation: CASAREFVTGELFF.

This clone has only one observation. The genes are TRBV11-3 and TRBJ2-6; D remains unclear. V was shortened by 8 bases and J by 2 bases, with 1 base between the two germline ends. The CDR3 loop spans 11 amino acids. The germline V gene encodes CDR1 SGHNT and CDR2 YENEEA. CDR3: CASAGANVLTF. The CDR3 bases are TGTGCCAGCGCTGGGGCCAACGTCCTGACTTTC.

This chain uses TRBV27 with TRBJ2-5, with no clear D. V dropped 5 bases and J dropped 5 bases, with 18 bases sitting between them. The CDR3 length is 15 residues. CDR1 is MNHEY and CDR2 is SMNVEV in the germline V gene (reference sequence). The CDR3 reads CASSQPGLIWETQYF. In nucleotides, the CDR3 is TGTGCCAGCAGTCAACCGGGTCTTATATGGGAGACCCAGTACTTC.

The chain has TRBV19 and TRBJ2-1; D not resolved. The CDR3 consists of 13 residues. Germline CDR1 LNHDA, CDR2 SQIVND (reference sequence). Trimming left V 7 bases short and J 7 bases short, with 14 bases between. This CDR3 reads CASTPVVGNEQFF. As DNA, the CDR3 is TGTGCCAGTACCCCCGTCGTAGGGAATGAGCAGTTCTTC.

The genes are TRBV27 and TRBJ1-2; a possible D gene is TRBD1 (6 bases). Trimming took 3 bases from V and 4 from J, leaving 18 bases between them. The CDR3 totals 16 residues. The V gene's germline CDR1 is MNHEY and CDR2 SMNVEV (reference sequence). CDR3 in amino acids: CASSFTPPQGFYGYTF. Written as DNA, the CDR3 is TGTGCCAGCAGTTTTACACCCCCACAGGGCTTCTATGGCTACACCTTC.

The rearrangement uses TRBV4-2 and TRBJ1-2; 7 bases map to TRBD1. The CDR3 runs to 16 residues. Germline V gene data show CDR1 as LGHNA and CDR2 as YNFKEQ. The V and J ends lost 4 bases and 0 bases, in that order; junction bases with no gene match: 8. The CDR3 DNA follows: TGTGCCAGCAGCCCTCGAATGGGACAGACTAACTATGGCTACACCTTC. Translated, it gives CASSPRMGQTNYGYTF.

The chain recombines TRBV4-2 with TRBJ2-5; D gene uncertain. CDR1 LGHNA and CDR2 YNFKEQ come from the germline V gene. V gave up 0 bases and J gave up 5 bases, with 7 bases separating them. The CDR3 length is 13 residues. In DNA form, the CDR3 reads TGTGCCAGCAGCCAAGATCCGGAGGAGACCCAGTACTTC. Its protein is CASSQDPEETQYF.

This clone has just a few counts. The V call is TRBV19, the J call TRBJ1-1, with 7 bases aligning to TRBD1. The germline gives CDR1 LNHDA, CDR2 SQIVND (reference sequence). CDR3 length: 14 residues. Trimming at V came to 5 bases and at J to 6 bases, leaving 9 bases not matched to a gene. The CDR3 DNA reads as TGTGCCAGTAGTCCTGGGGACAGTCGGGCTGAAGCTTTCTTT. This codes for CASSPGDSRAEAFF. Full variable domain (remainder filled in from reference TRBV19 and TRBJ1-1): DGGITQSPKYLFRKEGQNVTLSCEQNLNHDAMYWYRQDPGQGLRLIYYSQIVNDFQKGDIAEGYSVSREKKESFPLTVTSAQKNPTAFYLCASSPGDSRAEAFFGQGTRLTVV.

The chain has TRBV5-1 and TRBJ2-5, with 12 positions matching TRBD2. In germline, CDR1 is SGHRS, CDR2 YFSETQ. The CDR3 consists of 16 residues. J was trimmed by 1 base and V by 0 bases; bases with no gene match: 1. Here the CDR3 reads CASSLGLAGAQETQYF. DNA for the CDR3: TGCGCCAGCAGCTTGGGACTAGCGGGGGCCCAAGAGACCCAGTACTTC. The full variable domain, completed using reference TRBV5-1 and TRBJ2-5, is KAGVTQTPRYLIKTRGQQVTLSCSPISGHRSVSWYQQTPGQGLQFLFEYFSETQRNKGNFPGRFSGRQFSNSRSEMNVSTLELGDSALYLCASSLGLAGAQETQYFGPGTRLLVL.

The chain joins TRBV7-2 to TRBJ1-5, with D maybe TRBD1 (5 bases). Per the germline V gene, CDR1 is SGHTA and CDR2 is FQGNSA. Trimming pared 1 base from V and 9 bases from J, leaving 16 bases between. This CDR3 is 15 amino acids long. CDR3 nucleotides: TGTGCCAGCAGCTTAGAGGCCCGGGGCCTCGTGCCCCAGCATTTT. Amino acids: CASSLEARGLVPQHF.

The chain has TRBV18 and TRBJ2-2; 8 bases are a match to TRBD1. The V segment lost 6 bases and the J segment 3 bases; nucleotides outside the gene matches: 6. Germline V lookup: CDR1 KGHSH, CDR2 LQKENI. This CDR3 comprises 15 residues. CDR3 protein: CASSPRQGHTGELFF. CDR3 in DNA: TGTGCCAGCTCCCCAAGACAGGGGCACACCGGGGAGCTGTTTTTT.

The CDR3 sequence is CASSPGLAETQYF. The CDR3 DNA reads as TGTGCCAGCTCACCAGGACTAGCGGAGACCCAGTACTTC. The chain joins TRBV18 to TRBJ2-5, with TRBD2 matching 9 bases. Germline CDR1 is KGHSH and CDR2 is LQKENI. V was clipped by 2 bases and J by 5 bases; unmatched bases: 0. CDR3 length equals 13 residues.

The chain carries TRBV19 and TRBJ2-7; 8 bases line up with TRBD2. Trimming at V came to 1 base and at J to 2 bases, leaving 4 bases not matched to a gene. CDR1 is LNHDA and CDR2 is SQIVND in the germline V gene (reference sequence). There are 15 residues in the CDR3. CDR3 residues: CASSIGAAGAYEQYF. Written as DNA, the CDR3 is TGTGCCAGTAGTATAGGGGCAGCGGGGGCCTACGAGCAGTACTTC. The whole variable domain, filled in from reference TRBV19 and TRBJ2-7, reads DGGITQSPKYLFRKEGQNVTLSCEQNLNHDAMYWYRQDPGQGLRLIYYSQIVNDFQKGDIAEGYSVSREKKESFPLTVTSAQKNPTAFYLCASSIGAAGAYEQYFGPGTRLTVT.

The chain recombines TRBV4-1 with TRBJ2-7; 7 bases fit TRBD1. CDR1 and CDR2 from the germline V gene are MGHRA and YSYEKL. This CDR3 has 15 amino acids. With V trimmed by 0 bases and J by 9 bases, 11 bases remained unmatched. CDR3 bases: TGCGCCAGCAGCCAAGATTTAAGCCGGGACAGCTTGCAGTACTTC. Protein product: CASSQDLSRDSLQYF.

In its sample, this clone is medium-sized. The chain links TRBV29-1 to TRBJ1-1; D is perhaps TRBD1 (6 bases). The CDR3 extends over 13 amino acids. The germline V gene encodes CDR1 SQVTM and CDR2 ANQGSEA. V was cut by 4 bases and J by 4 bases, with 13 bases left in between. The CDR3 DNA sequence: TGCAGCGTTGCGTGGGGGGCCTCCACTGAAGCTTTCTTT. Its protein is CSVAWGASTEAFF. Full variable domain (missing parts from reference TRBV29-1 and TRBJ1-1): SAVISQKPSRDICQRGTSLTIQCQVDSQVTMMFWYRQQPGQSLTLIATANQGSEATYESGFVIDKFPISRPNLTFSTLTVSNMSPEDSSIYLCSVAWGASTEAFFGQGTRLTVV.

The rearrangement joins TRBV5-4 to TRBJ1-4; TRBD1 matches at 7 bases. Germline lookup yields CDR1 SGHNT and CDR2 YYREEE (reference sequence). Trimming took 3 bases from V and 8 from J; bases not matched to a gene: 7. This CDR3 is 14 amino acids long. The CDR3 protein is CASSSSGQNEKLFF. As DNA, the CDR3 is TGTGCCAGCAGCTCTTCGGGACAGAACGAAAAACTGTTTTTT.

Here the CDR3 reads CASSFLGSKYGNEQFF. The DNA of the CDR3 is TGTGCCAGCAGCTTTCTCGGGAGTAAGTATGGCAATGAGCAGTTCTTC. The V call is TRBV11-2, the J call TRBJ2-1, with a possible D match to TRBD2 (6 bases). Germline V gene lookup returns CDR1 SGHAT and CDR2 FQNNGV. The CDR3 spans 16 residues. The V gene lost 3 bases and the J gene lost 6 bases, with 18 bases spanning the gap.